The T cell receptor (beta chain) under discussion was sequenced for a study of shared clonotypes between healthy human individuals (dated by TCRdb to the early 2020s). The study in broad terms: A few men and a couple of women, aged 18 to 49 years, made up the cohort. To estimate repertoire size and how much clonotypes are shared between individuals, the study performed deep sequencing of blood TCR repertoires from a few healthy adults. For each donor, three plates each were used for CD4 naive and CD4 memory, two plates were used for CD8 naive, and one plate was used for CD8 memory. Leukapheresis yielded between about 0.9 and 10 billion PBMCs per donor. To increase sequencing depth and limit assay-specific biases, TCR repertoire library preparation and sequencing were carried out by different laboratories using diverse techniques. Results the study describes overall, beyond this receptor: Sampling was restricted to blood, and TCR repertoires in tissues likely differ from the TCR repertoires found in blood. Rarefaction of sorted-subset datasets indicated incomplete sequencing despite the large sequencing depth. The genetic and exposure-history diversity represented was limited by the small number of donors. Naive subsets generally had larger estimated clonotype richness than memory subsets did. When a few donors were compared, the shared fraction of clonotypes was about 5.2% for naive CD4, around 4% for naive CD8, 2.3% for memory CD4, and around 0.37% for memory CD8. Pairwise subsampling indicated that sequencing depth was expected to affect the degree of clonotype sharing among donors. Compared with non-shared clonotypes, the clonotypes found in all four sorted-subset donors had higher generation probabilities.

Using the deep immunoSEQ assay, TCR CDR3 regions were amplified from genomic DNA by multiplex PCR. For each cell subset, the extracted genomic DNA was distributed evenly across all wells of several immunoSEQ 96-well plates, and each plate served as one replicate. For sorted subsets, around 0.2 ug genomic DNA, equal to about 30,000 T cell genomes, was loaded into each replicate PCR. Purified libraries were measured with a Qubit 3.0 fluorometer, size-checked on a Bioanalyzer 2100, and measured again with the KAPA Library Quantification kit. A separate single-read 150-cycle Illumina NextSeq 550 flow cell was used to sequence each immunoSEQ 96-well plate. The paper's data handling went like this. Because the immunoSEQ output included only junctional sequences and no quality scores, the filtering could not be the same as the filtering used for full-length reads. To assign V/J genes and CDR3, sequences were annotated against IMGT germline references using PyIR, a Python wrapper for IgBLAST v1.9. Reads with weak V/J assignments (E-value above 1e-6), missing CDR3, stop codons, out-of-frame junctions, or ambiguous translated residues were removed. A V3J clonotype was defined by an identical inferred V gene, J gene, and CDR3 amino acid sequence. Percentage overlap between repertoires was calculated by dividing the number of shared unique clonotypes by the size of the smaller repertoire. Repertoire richness was assessed with RTK rarefaction, the Chao1 estimator, and Recon v2.1 estimates of unobserved clonotypes. For all TCRbeta clonotypes obtained by the gDNA method from several donors, generation probabilities were computed with OLGA. In TCRdb, the immuneACCESS table is reduced to in-frame sequences with V and J assigned. These tables do not hold every clone; where another copy was compared, an unresolved V gene accounts for under half, and the others remain unexplained. V and J calls plus clone size are reproduced from that table; the DNA served to infer D and trimming. For this sample there are about 2.4 million clones; around 94% appear just once. In total, the top ten clones hold roughly 0.13% of the sample.

Healthy HIV-negative adults with no recently reported acute infections or vaccinations were included as donors. Every donor was a Caucasian adult residing in Nashville, Tennessee, USA. CD4+ T cells were enriched by magnetic negative selection, after which naive cells were positively selected on CD45RA and the negative fraction was taken as the memory subset. Blood was obtained by leukapheresis, after which PBMCs were separated by Ficoll-Histopaque density gradient centrifugation and cryopreserved in liquid nitrogen vapor phase. Analytical flow cytometry was used to check the purity and quantity of each magnetically sorted T cell population. From each sorted fraction, genomic DNA was isolated and quantified by UV absorbance on a Nanodrop 2000c. Points on this clone: It has no known antigen specificity. No qualities accompany the bases; no much larger clone lies one base away.

The CDR3 spans 16 residues, from the cysteine through the phenylalanine. Kept here is only the CDR3 DNA, which spans 48 bases and is read in frame from base 1. CDR1 SEHNR and CDR2 FQNEAQ are derived from the germline V gene (reference sequence). The V end gives up 4 bases and the J end 0 bases, leaving 6 bases in the junction not matched to a gene. This TCR came from a man younger than 35 in good health. The rearrangement combines TRBV7-9 with TRBJ1-5; 7 junctional bases match TRBD1. The specimen sequenced was naive CD4+ T cells sorted from blood. This sample's cell subset or site label indicates: CD45RA+ positively selected. The CDR3 protein sequence reads: CASSSGTASSNQPQHF. The DNA reads as follows: TGTGCCAGCAGCTCGGGGACAGCCTCTAGCAATCAGCCCCAGCATTTT.